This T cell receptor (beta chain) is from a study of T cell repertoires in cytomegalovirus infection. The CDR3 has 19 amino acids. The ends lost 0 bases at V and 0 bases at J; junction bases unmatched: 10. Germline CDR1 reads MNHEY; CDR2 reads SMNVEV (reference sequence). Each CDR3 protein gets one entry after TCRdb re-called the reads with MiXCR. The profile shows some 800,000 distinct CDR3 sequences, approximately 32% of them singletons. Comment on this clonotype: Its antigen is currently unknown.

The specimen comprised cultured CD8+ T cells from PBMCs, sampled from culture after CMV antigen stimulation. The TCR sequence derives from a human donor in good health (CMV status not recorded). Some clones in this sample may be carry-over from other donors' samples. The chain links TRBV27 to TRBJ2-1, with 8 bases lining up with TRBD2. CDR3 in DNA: TGTGCCAGCAGTTTATCAGGAGCGGGGGCCCTGAGCTCCTACAATGAGCAGTTCTTC. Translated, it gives CASSLSGAGALSSYNEQFF.